The present entry profiles one T cell receptor (beta chain) with its context. Its antigen has not been determined. Per-base quality was not reported, and no clone a single base away is much larger than it. The immunoSEQ Assay, a bias-controlled multiplex PCR, was used to amplify TCRbeta CDR3 regions from genomic DNA. As for the original processing: The number of nucleated cells in each sample was estimated by amplification of reference gene primers within the assay. To quantify the absolute abundance of each unique TCRbeta CDR3 rearrangement, sequence reads were collapsed and filtered. Productive Simpson clonality was computed per sample as the square root of Simpson's diversity index over productive rearrangements. TCRdb mirrors the immuneACCESS table, restricted to in-frame sequences. Some clones are absent from its copies; in checked studies, under half trace to an unresolved V gene, and the reason for the others is unknown. That table gives V, J and clone size, and the DNA gave D and trimming. The sample table holds fewer than 200,000 clones, of which less than 85% were seen once. Clones ranked in the top ten supply approximately 4% of the sample.

Spanning cysteine to phenylalanine, the CDR3 consists of 13 amino acids. CDR3 DNA only is kept here, 39 bases in frame from base 1. The record originates from a study of blood T cell repertoires in COVID-19 (dated by TCRdb to the early 2020s). For context, the study as a whole: The collaborator samples originated in the United States, Italy and Spain and spanned the acute and convalescent phases of COVID-19. The repertoires were made available in a free public database intended to serve as a resource for research on the immune response to SARS-CoV-2. HLA class I and class II types, where available, came from metadata supplied by the sample provider rather than from assay-based typing. The sample metadata nearly always contained a de-identified subject ID, COVID-19 status, age in years and sex. The samples were drawn from the first 160 participants of the ongoing ImmuneRACE study and from roughly 1,300 subjects provided by 6 global collaborators. The prospective study material was composed of cDNA or gDNA derived from T cells, B-cell-depleted T cells, or PBMCs. Subjects who had been exposed to COVID-19, were actively infected with it, or had recovered from it provided the deeply sampled blood TCRbeta repertoires that made up the dataset. What the authors observed across the whole study: The amount of clinical and demographic metadata varied by source and participant and was provided uncurated.

Participants in the prospective study were aged roughly 18 to 89 years, lived in approximately 26 United States geographic areas, and enrolled through a virtual design. In the prospective study, cohorts were assigned on the basis of participant-reported clinical history obtained from a screening survey and a study questionnaire. Recovered participants in ImmuneRACE Cohort 3 were defined as having two consecutive negative NP/OP PCR tests, clearance from a healthcare professional, or resolution of symptoms. In the prospective study, whole blood, serum and a nasopharyngeal or oropharyngeal swab were collected from each participant by mobile phlebotomists. Additional blood draws and questionnaires over a 2-month period could optionally be provided by prospective study participants. Blood samples from the prospective study were shipped frozen or at room temperature prior to DNA extraction.

Sequencing was done on a sample of PBMCs or T cells enriched from blood (not recorded which). The source of this sequence is a woman between 45 and 60 years old who had recovered from COVID-19. The chain is made from TRBV21-1 and TRBJ1-5; the DNA was not used to check the table's D call, TRBD1. TRBV21-1 has pseudogene status. CDR3 loop: CASSNRGSQPQHF. The nucleotides read TGTGCCAGCAGCAACAGGGGATCGCAGCCCCAGCATTTT.